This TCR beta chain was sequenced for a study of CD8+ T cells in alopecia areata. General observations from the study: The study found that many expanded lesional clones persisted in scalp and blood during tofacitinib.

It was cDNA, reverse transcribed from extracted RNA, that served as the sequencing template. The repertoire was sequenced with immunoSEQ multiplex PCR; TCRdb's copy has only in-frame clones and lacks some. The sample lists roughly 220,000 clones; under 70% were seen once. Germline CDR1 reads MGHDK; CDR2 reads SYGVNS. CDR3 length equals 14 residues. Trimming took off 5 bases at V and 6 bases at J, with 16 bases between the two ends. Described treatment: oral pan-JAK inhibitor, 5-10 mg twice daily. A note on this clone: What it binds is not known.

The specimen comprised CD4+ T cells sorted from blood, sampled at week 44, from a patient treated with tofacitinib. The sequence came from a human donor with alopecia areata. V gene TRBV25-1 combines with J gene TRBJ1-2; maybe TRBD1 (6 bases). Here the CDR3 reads CASSSQGVINGYTF. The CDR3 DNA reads TGTGCCAGCAGTTCACAGGGAGTGATTAATGGCTACACCTTC.